A selection of T cell receptor beta chains follows, all from one sample in a study of T cell responses to AZD1222 COVID-19 vaccine. Some clones are missing from TCRdb's copy, which holds only in-frame ones; the method was immunoSEQ multiplex PCR. The data contain 95,000 to 110,000 clones, over 90% of them singletons. The specimen was peripheral blood, collected on day 0 of AZD1222 vaccination. Receptors originate from an adult in good health. CDR3s include the opening cysteine and the closing phenylalanine or tryptophan. Each record gives: clone size, V gene, J gene, D gene, CDR3 DNA, CDR3 protein. The D gene is left open where the match is weak. The size of a clone is reported for some rows only, either as once, few or many, or as a class for expanded clones.

.	TRBV4-2	TRBJ2-1	TRBD2	TGTGCCAGCAGCCAAGACGCTAGCGGGAGTTCTGGTGACGAGCAGTTCTTC	CASSQDASGSSGDEQFF
.	TRBV15	TRBJ2-1	.	TGTGCCACTGACGAGGGGCGAATGACTAGTCTAAATGAGCAGTTCTTC	CATDEGRMTSLNEQFF
.	TRBV7-8	TRBJ2-7	TRBD2	TGTGCCAGCAGCCGTCGGGGGGAGGGATCCTACGAGCAGTACTTC	CASSRRGEGSYEQYF
once	TRBV6-2/TRBV6-3	TRBJ1-4	.	TGTGCCAGCAGTCCGCGCCTGGACAGTAATGAAAAACTGTTTTTT	CASSPRLDSNEKLFF
.	TRBV6-5	TRBJ2-5	TRBD1	TGTGCCAGCAGTTATGGGACAGGGATTGAGACCCAGTACTTC	CASSYGTGIETQYF
.	TRBV12-5	TRBJ1-1	.	TGTGCTAGTGCCAACGGACGAGGGGGACGGAACACTGAAGCTTTCTTT	CASANGRGGRNTEAFF
once	TRBV19	TRBJ2-3	.	TGTGCCAGTAGCGGAGTATTGCGGGGCACAGATACGCAGTATTTT	CASSGVLRGTDTQYF
.	TRBV6-5	TRBJ2-7	.	TGTGCCAGCAGTTACAGGCTCATCGGTAGCTCCTACGAGCAGTACTTC	CASSYRLIGSSYEQYF
.	TRBV4-2	TRBJ2-5	.	TGTGCCAGCAGCCAAGAGCAGGGGCCATTGAGAGCCCAGTACTTC	CASSQEQGPLRAQYF
.	TRBV30	TRBJ2-1	TRBD2	TGTGCCTGGAGTGTACAGGCTAGCGGGTACAATGAGCAGTTCTTC	CAWSVQASGYNEQFF
.	TRBV7-9	TRBJ2-3	.	TGTGCCAGCAGCTTAGAGTATCCGCCATCAGATACGCAGTATTTT	CASSLEYPPSDTQYF
.	TRBV29-1	TRBJ2-1	.	TGCAGCGTTGATGGGGGCTACAATGAGCAGTTCTTC	CSVDGGYNEQFF
.	TRBV11-2	TRBJ2-7	TRBD1	TGTGCCAGCAGCCCAGAACAGGGGCCCTACGAGCAGTACTTC	CASSPEQGPYEQYF
.	TRBV5-1	TRBJ2-5	TRBD2	TGCGCCAGCAGCTTGGCTAGCGGGAGTAGCGAGACCCAGTACTTC	CASSLASGSSETQYF
.	TRBV10-2	TRBJ2-1	TRBD2	TGCGCCAGCAGATCCTTTGGCGGGGGCTCCTACAATGAGCAGTTCTTC	CASRSFGGGSYNEQFF
once	TRBV29-1	TRBJ1-1	.	TGCAGCGCCGGGGTGTTCGACACTGAAGCTTTCTTT	CSAGVFDTEAFF
once	TRBV2	TRBJ1-2	.	TGTGCCAGCGCCCAGACAGCCCAGTATGGCTACACCTTC	CASAQTAQYGYTF
.	TRBV7-2	TRBJ1-2	TRBD1	TGTGCCAGCAGCTTCGGACAGGCACTCTATGGCTACACCTTC	CASSFGQALYGYTF
.	TRBV6-5	TRBJ2-3	TRBD1	TGTGCCAGCAGTTACTCGACAGGGGGCGCAGATACGCAGTATTTT	CASSYSTGGADTQYF
.	TRBV27	TRBJ2-1	.	TGTGCCAGCAGTTTTCAGGGACGGAACAATGAGCAGTTCTTC	CASSFQGRNNEQFF
.	TRBV3-1/TRBV3-2	TRBJ2-7	.	TGTGCCAGCAGCCTCAGTTACGAGCAGTACTTC	CASSLSYEQYF
.	TRBV30	TRBJ1-4	.	TGTGCCGGAGGGTCAACTAATGAAAAACTGTTTTTT	CAGGSTNEKLFF
.	TRBV7-8	TRBJ1-1	TRBD1	TGTGCCAGCAGCTTAGCTGGACAGGGAGAGGGGAGAAACACTGAAGCTTTCTTT	CASSLAGQGEGRNTEAFF
.	TRBV3-1/TRBV3-2	TRBJ2-7	TRBD2	TGTGCCAGCAGCCGGGGACTAGCGACCAGGGAGCAGTACTTC	CASSRGLATREQYF
.	TRBV4-1	TRBJ2-2	.	TGCGCCAGCAGCCAAGATGTAAGTGACAGCGCGAACACCGGGGAGCTGTTTTTT	CASSQDVSDSANTGELFF
once	TRBV5-6	TRBJ1-6	TRBD1	TGTGCCAGCAGTACGTCCGGGACAGGGTTGCCACCCCTCCACTTT	CASSTSGTGLPPLHF
.	TRBV7-2	TRBJ2-5	TRBD2	TGTGCCAGCAGCTTTAAACTAGCGATGAGTGAAGAGACCCAGTACTTC	CASSFKLAMSEETQYF
.	TRBV6-5	TRBJ1-6	TRBD1	TGTGCCAGCAGTCCCCGGGACAGCGGTAATTCACCCCTCCACTTT	CASSPRDSGNSPLHF
few	TRBV19	TRBJ1-3	.	TGTGCCAGTGGACTCCTGAACACCATATATTTT	CASGLLNTIYF
.	TRBV5-5	TRBJ1-5	.	TGTGCCAGCGGAAAATATAGCAATCAGCCCCAGCATTTT	CASGKYSNQPQHF
.	TRBV10-3	TRBJ1-6	.	TGTGCCATCAGTGAGTCGGCAGCCGAAAATTCACCCCTCCACTTT	CAISESAAENSPLHF
.	TRBV11-2	TRBJ1-4	TRBD1	TGTGCCAGCAGCTCGTACCCCCGGACAGGGACAGCAACTAATGAAAAACTGTTTTTT	CASSSYPRTGTATNEKLFF
.	TRBV21-1	TRBJ2-1	.	TGTGCCAGCAGCATCGGAAGGCCCCCTGGGAAACAGTCGGATGAGCAGTTCTTC	CASSIGRPPGKQSDEQFF
.	TRBV7-6	TRBJ2-2	.	TGTGCCAGCAGCCATCAGGGTTGGGAGCTGTTTTTT	CASSHQGWELFF
.	TRBV27	TRBJ2-7	TRBD2	TGTGCCAGCAGTAGGGGCTCGGGGCTAGCGGGAGTTGGCTACGAGCAGTACTTC	CASSRGSGLAGVGYEQYF
.	TRBV6-5	TRBJ1-5	.	TGTGCCAGCAGTTCGGACGGAACCAATCAGCCCCAGCATTTT	CASSSDGTNQPQHF
.	TRBV7-2	TRBJ1-1	TRBD1	TGTGCCAGCAGCTTAGAGAAGACAGGGGGGTCCATGAACACTGAAGCTTTCTTT	CASSLEKTGGSMNTEAFF
.	TRBV7-9	TRBJ2-1	.	TGTGCCAGCAGCTCCGGCGGTGGAGAGGACAATGAGCAGTTCTTC	CASSSGGGEDNEQFF
.	TRBV5-8	TRBJ1-2	.	TGTGCCAGCAGCTTGGGACTCCAGGGTTACTATGGCTACACCTTC	CASSLGLQGYYGYTF
.	TRBV30	TRBJ2-3	.	TGTGCCTGGAGTGTACTTGGGTTATTGAATACGCAGTATTTT	CAWSVLGLLNTQYF
.	TRBV6-5	TRBJ1-2	TRBD1	TGTGCCAGCAGTTCATACAGGGGAGGCTACACCTTC	CASSSYRGGYTF
.	TRBV9	TRBJ2-1	.	TGTGCCAGCAGCGTTCAGCCTCGGGGCGAGCAGTTCTTC	CASSVQPRGEQFF
.	TRBV3-1/TRBV3-2	TRBJ2-2	TRBD2	TGTGCCAGCAGCAGACTAGCGGGAGTGGGGCCTAACACCGGGGAGCTGTTTTTT	CASSRLAGVGPNTGELFF
.	TRBV15	TRBJ2-7	TRBD2	TGTGCCACCAGCAGAGAAACGCGGCTAGCGGGAGACGAGCAGTACTTC	CATSRETRLAGDEQYF
once	TRBV6-5	TRBJ1-1	.	TGTGCCAGCATGTTGACTGAAGCTTTCTTT	CASMLTEAFF
.	TRBV6-6	TRBJ1-1	.	TGTGCCAGCAGTCTACTATCATTGAACACTGAAGCTTTCTTT	CASSLLSLNTEAFF
.	TRBV9	TRBJ2-1	.	TGTGCCAGCAGCGTAGAACAGGGAGGGAATGAGCAGTTCTTC	CASSVEQGGNEQFF
.	TRBV6-2/TRBV6-3	TRBJ2-1	.	TGTGCCAGCAGTCCAAAACAGGGTGGGCTTTTGGATGAGCAGTTCTTC	CASSPKQGGLLDEQFF
.	TRBV27	TRBJ1-4	.	TGTGCCAGCAGTCCCATGGGGGAGGGGATGATAGGGAAACTGTTTTTT	CASSPMGEGMIGKLFF
once	TRBV5-4	TRBJ2-7	.	TGTGCCAGCAGCTCCAGGCCTTACTACGAGCAGTACTTC	CASSSRPYYEQYF
.	TRBV4-2	TRBJ2-6	.	TGTGCCAGCAGCCAAGAATCGGCAGCTGGGGCCAACGTCCTGACTTTC	CASSQESAAGANVLTF
once	TRBV5-1	TRBJ1-1	.	TGCGCCAGCAGCTTGGAAGGGAAAGGACACACTGAAGCTTTCTTT	CASSLEGKGHTEAFF
.	TRBV7-3	TRBJ2-1	TRBD2	TGTGCCAGCAGCCCCTTTCCACAAAGCGGGATTCACCAGTACAATGAGCAGTTCTTC	CASSPFPQSGIHQYNEQFF
.	TRBV19	TRBJ1-3	.	TGTGCCAGCGGGACGCAGCTAGGAAACACCATATATTTT	CASGTQLGNTIYF
.	TRBV29-1	TRBJ2-1	TRBD2	TGCAGCGTTGAGGGACTAGCCTACAATGAGCAGTTCTTC	CSVEGLAYNEQFF